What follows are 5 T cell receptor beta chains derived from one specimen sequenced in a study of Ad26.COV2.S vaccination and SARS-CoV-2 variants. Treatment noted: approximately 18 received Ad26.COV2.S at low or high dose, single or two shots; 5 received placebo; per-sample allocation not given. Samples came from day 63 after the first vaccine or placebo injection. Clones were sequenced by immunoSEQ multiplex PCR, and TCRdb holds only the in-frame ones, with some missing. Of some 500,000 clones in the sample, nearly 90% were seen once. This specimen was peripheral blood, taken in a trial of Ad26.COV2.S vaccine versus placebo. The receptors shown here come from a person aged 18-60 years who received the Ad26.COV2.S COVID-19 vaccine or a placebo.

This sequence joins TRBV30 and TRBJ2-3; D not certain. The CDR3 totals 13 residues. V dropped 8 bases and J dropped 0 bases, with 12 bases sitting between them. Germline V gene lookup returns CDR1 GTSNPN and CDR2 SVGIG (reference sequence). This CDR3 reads CARRGSSTDTQYF. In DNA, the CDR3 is TGTGCCCGCAGAGGATCTAGCACAGATACGCAGTATTTT.

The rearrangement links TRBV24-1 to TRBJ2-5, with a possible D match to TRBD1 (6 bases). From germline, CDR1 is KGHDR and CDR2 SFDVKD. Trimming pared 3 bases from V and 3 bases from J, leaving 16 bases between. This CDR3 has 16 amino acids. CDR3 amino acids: CATSDTGSGDEETQYF. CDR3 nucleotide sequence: TGTGCCACCAGTGATACAGGGTCCGGTGACGAAGAGACCCAGTACTTC.

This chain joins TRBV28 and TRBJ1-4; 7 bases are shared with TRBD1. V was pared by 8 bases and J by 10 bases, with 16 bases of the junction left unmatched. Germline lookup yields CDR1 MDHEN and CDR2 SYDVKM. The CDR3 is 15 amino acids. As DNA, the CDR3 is TGTGCCAGCGCCCCCCGACAGGGAGGATGGGGAAAACTGTTTTTT. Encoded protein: CASAPRQGGWGKLFF.

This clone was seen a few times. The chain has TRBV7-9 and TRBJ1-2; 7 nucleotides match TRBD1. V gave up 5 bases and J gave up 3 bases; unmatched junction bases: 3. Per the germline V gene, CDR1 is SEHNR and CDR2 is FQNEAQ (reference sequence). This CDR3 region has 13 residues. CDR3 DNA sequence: TGTGCCAGCAGCCCTGGACAGGACTATGGCTACACCTTC. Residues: CASSPGQDYGYTF.

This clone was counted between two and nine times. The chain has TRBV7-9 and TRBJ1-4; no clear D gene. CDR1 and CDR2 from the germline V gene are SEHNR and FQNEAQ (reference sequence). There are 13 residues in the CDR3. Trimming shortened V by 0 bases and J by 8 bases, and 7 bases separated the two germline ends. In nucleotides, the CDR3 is TGTGCCAGCAGCTTAGCAGGGTTGGAAAAACTGTTTTTT. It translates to CASSLAGLEKLFF.